These T cell receptor beta chains were read from a single sample in a study of Ad26.COV2.S vaccination and SARS-CoV-2 variants. Profiled with immunoSEQ multiplex PCR; TCRdb holds only in-frame clones, not every one. This sample has approximately 350,000 clones, with around 87% found just once. This specimen was peripheral blood, taken in a trial of Ad26.COV2.S vaccine versus placebo. The receptor set was obtained from a person aged 18 to 59 who received the Ad26.COV2.S COVID-19 vaccine or a placebo. Each CDR3 is given with its conserved first and last residue. The D gene is left open where the match is weak. The size of a clone is reported for some rows only, either as once, few or many, or as a class for expanded clones.

clone_size,d_call,v_call,j_call,cdr3_aa,cdr3_nt
-,-,TRBV7-9,TRBJ1-2,CASSSVGGAQDGYTF,TGTGCCAGCAGCTCCGTTGGAGGGGCGCAGGATGGCTACACCTTC
-,TRBD1,TRBV7-9,TRBJ1-2,CASSRQGAGYGYTF,TGTGCCAGCAGCCGACAGGGGGCCGGGTATGGCTACACCTTC
-,-,TRBV7-9,TRBJ2-2,CASSIQGPNTGELFF,TGTGCCAGCAGCATCCAGGGACCGAACACCGGGGAGCTGTTTTTT
-,TRBD1,TRBV19,TRBJ2-2,CASEAQTGAVKSNTGELFF,TGTGCCAGTGAAGCCCAGACAGGGGCCGTAAAATCGAACACCGGGGAGCTGTTTTTT
-,-,TRBV18,TRBJ2-7,CASSSLGEREYEQYF,TGTGCCAGCTCGTCCCTGGGGGAGAGGGAGTACGAGCAGTACTTC
-,-,TRBV6-5,TRBJ1-2,CASSSSRDNGPGYTF,TGTGCCAGCAGTTCCTCTCGGGACAATGGGCCTGGCTACACCTTC
-,-,TRBV27,TRBJ2-3,CASSYTGRSDTQYF,TGTGCCAGCAGTTATACAGGGAGGTCAGATACGCAGTATTTT
-,-,TRBV27,TRBJ2-3,CASSLSPFGDTQYF,TGTGCCAGCAGTTTATCCCCCTTTGGGGATACGCAGTATTTT
-,TRBD1,TRBV6-1,TRBJ1-2,CASSEPGQGYYGYTF,TGTGCCAGCAGTGAACCGGGACAGGGATACTATGGCTACACCTTC
-,-,TRBV19,TRBJ1-1,CASSIGAGAFF,TGTGCCAGTAGCATCGGTGCGGGGGCTTTCTTT
-,-,TRBV18,TRBJ1-1,CASSPPSIETEAFF,TGTGCCAGCTCACCACCGAGTATTGAAACTGAAGCTTTCTTT
-,-,TRBV6-6,TRBJ1-5,CATSGTSNQPQHF,TGTGCCACCTCTGGGACAAGCAATCAGCCCCAGCATTTT
-,TRBD1,TRBV3-1/TRBV3-2,TRBJ2-1,CASSPRTGVGEQFF,TGTGCCAGCAGCCCTCGGACAGGGGTTGGTGAGCAGTTCTTC
-,-,TRBV5-1,TRBJ1-5,CASSPDSRNQPQHF,TGCGCCAGCAGTCCGGACAGCCGGAATCAGCCCCAGCATTTT
-,-,TRBV6-6,TRBJ2-7,CASSYLSGRREQYF,TGTGCCAGCAGTTACTTATCCGGGAGACGCGAGCAGTACTTC
-,-,TRBV29-1,TRBJ1-2,CSVAVGGSNYGYTF,TGCAGCGTTGCCGTTGGAGGTAGTAACTATGGCTACACCTTC
-,-,TRBV2,TRBJ1-2,CASSDTPGYTF,TGTGCCAGCAGCGACACCCCTGGCTACACCTTC
-,-,TRBV6-5,TRBJ1-6,CASSYGGPRNSPLHF,TGTGCCAGCAGTTACGGCGGACCAAGGAATTCACCCCTCCACTTT
few,-,TRBV6-5,TRBJ1-3,CAAEGGVGGNTIYF,TGTGCCGCGGAGGGGGGGGTAGGTGGAAACACCATATATTTT
-,-,TRBV19,TRBJ2-7,CASSIGNTYEQYF,TGTGCCAGTAGTATCGGCAACACCTACGAGCAGTACTTC
-,-,TRBV30,TRBJ1-3,CAWSKGLSGNTIYF,TGTGCCTGGAGTAAAGGGTTGTCTGGAAACACCATATATTTT
-,TRBD1,TRBV10-3,TRBJ2-2,CAISTGGSNTGELFF,TGTGCCATCAGTACAGGGGGATCGAACACCGGGGAGCTGTTTTTT
-,TRBD1,TRBV5-1,TRBJ1-1,CASSWRDRPNTEAFF,TGCGCCAGCAGCTGGCGGGACAGGCCGAACACTGAAGCTTTCTTT
-,-,TRBV19,TRBJ1-1,CASSRGGLGAFF,TGTGCCAGTAGTAGGGGAGGGCTCGGAGCTTTCTTT
-,-,TRBV10-3,TRBJ2-7,CAISEVYRRSSYEQYF,TGTGCCATCAGTGAGGTATACAGGAGGAGCTCCTACGAGCAGTACTTC
-,-,TRBV5-4,TRBJ2-3,CASSFPGGGLRTQYF,TGTGCCAGCAGCTTTCCAGGGGGGGGTCTTCGTACGCAGTATTTT
-,-,TRBV15,TRBJ2-5,CATSRVQETQYF,TGTGCCACCAGCAGGGTTCAAGAGACCCAGTACTTC
medium-sized,TRBD2,TRBV4-2,TRBJ2-7,CASSQDLASGARYEQYF,TGTGCCAGCAGCCAAGATTTGGCTAGCGGGGCTCGCTACGAGCAGTACTTC
-,TRBD1,TRBV7-9,TRBJ2-7,CASSLAGGTGGLEQYF,TGTGCCAGCAGCTTAGCTGGTGGGACAGGGGGACTCGAGCAGTACTTC
-,-,TRBV4-3,TRBJ1-4,CASSMDRVKGNEKLFF,TGCGCCAGCAGCATGGACCGCGTTAAGGGTAATGAAAAACTGTTTTTT
-,-,TRBV19,TRBJ2-1,CASTDNGNGYNEQFF,TGTGCCAGTACTGACAATGGGAACGGATACAATGAGCAGTTCTTC